This TCR beta chain was sequenced in a study of blood T cell repertoires in COVID-19. The overall study: Sites across the United States, Italy and Spain contributed samples from acute and convalescent COVID-19.

The CDR3 loop spans 19 amino acids. Trimming removed 4 bases from V and 8 bases from J, with 33 bases in between. Germline V lookup: CDR1 SGHNT, CDR2 YYREEE (reference sequence). Assay: immunoSEQ multiplex PCR; the TCRdb copy retains only in-frame clones and omits some. The sample lists about 140,000 clones, approximately 83% seen once, with 4% in the top ten. The chain recombines TRBV5-4 with TRBJ1-2, with a tentative D call TRBD1 (5 bases). Sequencing used peripheral blood. The clonotype was recovered from a woman aged 60 to 75 with acute or convalescent COVID-19. The CDR3 here is CASSPKPPGGGTGTKGYTF. CDR3 DNA: TGTGCCAGCAGCCCCAAACCTCCTGGGGGGGGGACGGGGACGAAGGGCTACACCTTC.